The next 12 T cell receptor beta chains were all read from a single sample in a study of CD8 T cells in Susac syndrome. An amount of RNA that ranged from roughly 0.45 to 1 ug was reverse transcribed with random hexamers. TCRdb redid the calling of the immunoSEQ multiplex PCR reads with MiXCR, one entry per CDR3 protein. The table includes 160,000 or so distinct CDR3 sequences, 90% to 95% detected once. The sequenced sample consisted of CD8+ T cells from PBMCs. The receptors derive from a human donor with multiple sclerosis.

The chain joins TRBV9 to TRBJ1-1; the match to TRBD1 covers 7 bases. After removal of 0 bases from V and 3 bases from J, the junction contained 8 bases not matched to a gene. CDR3 size: 16 residues. CDR1 is SGDLS and CDR2 is YYNGEE in the germline V gene. The DNA of the CDR3 is TGTGCCAGCAGCGTAGATGGCGAGGGGGCGGACACTGAAGCTTTCTTT. Amino acids: CASSVDGEGADTEAFF.

This clonotype was seen once. This sequence joins TRBV3-1 and TRBJ2-5; D gene unclear. The CDR3 has 14 amino acids. V lost 0 bases and J 2 bases, leaving 7 bases between the germline ends. Germline V gives CDR1 LGHDT, CDR2 YNNKEL (reference sequence). CDR3 DNA sequence: TGTGCCAGCAGCCAAGACCGATTACAAGAGACCCAGTACTTC. Amino acid sequence: CASSQDRLQETQYF.

A few counts support this clonotype. This chain joins TRBV29-1 and TRBJ1-1, with 8 positions matching TRBD1. This CDR3 has 13 residues. With V trimmed by 6 bases and J by 1 base, 4 bases remained unmatched. Germline assignment: CDR1 SQVTM and CDR2 ANQGSEA. CDR3 loop: CSVYGTGNTEAFF. DNA for the CDR3: TGCAGCGTGTACGGGACAGGGAACACTGAAGCTTTCTTT.

CDR3 nucleotide sequence: TGTGCCAGCAGCCCCTTGAACAATGAGCAGTTCTTC. It translates to CASSPLNNEQFF. The V and J genes are TRBV7-9 and TRBJ2-1, with unresolved D. Germline values: CDR1 SEHNR, CDR2 FQNEAQ (reference sequence). The ends were cut back, 5 bases at V and 5 bases at J, with 7 bases in the middle. The CDR3 spans 12 residues.

This rearrangement joins TRBV4-1 to TRBJ1-1, with D perhaps matching TRBD1 (5 bases). The length of the CDR3 is 15 residues. Looked up from germline, CDR1 is MGHRA and CDR2 is YSYEKL. Trimming took off 2 bases at V and 1 base at J, with 11 bases between the two ends. CDR3 loop: CASSQTRDGNTEAFF. The CDR3 nucleotides read TGCGCCAGCAGCCAAACCCGGGACGGGAACACTGAAGCTTTCTTT.

J is TRBJ2-5 and V is TRBV15; weak D call: TRBD2 (6 bases). This CDR3 has 16 residues. Germline V lookup: CDR1 LNHNV, CDR2 YYDKDF (reference sequence). Deletions cut 0 bases from V and 3 bases from J, with 14 bases between. The CDR3 sequence: CATSRDGGLLKETQYF. The CDR3, as DNA: TGTGCCACCAGCAGAGATGGGGGACTCCTCAAAGAGACCCAGTACTTC. Supplemented by reference TRBV15 and TRBJ2-5, the full variable domain reads DAMVIQNPRYQVTQFGKPVTLSCSQTLNHNVMYWYQQKSSQAPKLLFHYYDKDFNNEADTPDNFQSRRPNTSFCFLDIRSPGLGDTAMYLCATSRDGGLLKETQYFGPGTRLLVL.

The chain has TRBV25-1 and TRBJ1-1; 8 positions match TRBD1. The V segment lost 2 bases and the J segment 11 bases; nucleotides outside the gene matches: 7. Germline assignment: CDR1 MGHDK and CDR2 SYGVNS. The CDR3 length is 13 residues. The CDR3 loop reads CASSERAGGEAFF. CDR3 coding DNA: TGTGCCAGCAGTGAAAGGGCAGGGGGCGAGGCTTTCTTT.

The chain combines TRBV20-1 with TRBJ1-5; 10 bases fit TRBD1. With V trimmed by 1 base and J by 7 bases, 10 bases remained unmatched. The CDR3 is 16 residues long. Germline CDR1 and CDR2: DFQATT and SNEGSKA (reference sequence). CDR3 residues: CSARGRDRGRSQPQHF. In DNA, the CDR3 is TGCAGTGCTAGAGGCAGGGACAGGGGCAGGAGCCAGCCCCAGCATTTT.

This clonotype was picked up one time. The J gene is TRBJ2-1, the V gene TRBV7-2; no firm D call. The germline V gene encodes CDR1 SGHTA and CDR2 FQGNSA. The CDR3 covers 18 residues. Between the trimmed V and J ends, which lost 5 bases and 0 bases, there was a span of 20 bases. The CDR3 DNA reads as TGTGCCAGCAGCCTCCTTTCGGGTGTCCCGAGCTCCTACAATGAGCAGTTCTTC. This sequence encodes CASSLLSGVPSSYNEQFF.

The chain has TRBV5-1 and TRBJ1-1; D is unclear. Trimming removed 6 bases at V and 0 bases at J, with 3 bases between. In germline, CDR1 is SGHRS, CDR2 YFSETQ. This CDR3 contains 11 residues. Here the CDR3 reads CASKMNTEAFF. CDR3 coding DNA: TGCGCCAGCAAGATGAACACTGAAGCTTTCTTT.

The J gene is TRBJ2-7, the V gene TRBV29-1; unclear D gene. With 5 bases removed from V and 0 bases from J, the gap between germline ends came to 8 bases. CDR1 SQVTM and CDR2 ANQGSEA come from the germline V gene. This CDR3 has 12 amino acids. DNA for the CDR3: TGCAGCGTTACAGATTTCTCCTACGAGCAGTACTTC. As protein: CSVTDFSYEQYF.

The V and J genes are TRBV5-5 and TRBJ1-6; TRBD1 might be the D (6 bases). The CDR3 extends over 17 amino acids. The V gene's germline CDR1 is SGHKS and CDR2 YYEKEE (reference sequence). V shed 0 bases and J shed 8 bases, with 18 bases lying between them. The CDR3 protein is CASSLESRGGYDSPLHF. The CDR3 bases are TGTGCCAGCAGCTTGGAGAGCAGGGGTGGTTATGATTCACCCCTCCACTTT. The full variable domain, in which reference TRBV5-5 and TRBJ1-6 provide the parts outside the CDR3, is DAGVTQSPTHLIKTRGQQVTLRCSPISGHKSVSWYQQVLGQGPQFIFQYYEKEERGRGNFPDRFSARQFPNYSSELNVNALLLGDSALYLCASSLESRGGYDSPLHFGNGTRLTVT.